This passage covers 13 T cell receptor beta chains from one sample sequenced in a study of T cells in tumors after PD-1 blockade. Clones were sequenced by immunoSEQ multiplex PCR, and TCRdb holds only the in-frame ones, with some missing. This table holds some 9,600 clones, more than 65% found once. The sample consisted of tumor tissue, taken after anti-PD-1 treatment. These receptors were taken from a human donor with basal cell carcinoma.

The rearrangement links TRBV28 to TRBJ2-2; 7 positions match TRBD2. This CDR3 has 18 residues. V was pared by 5 bases and J by 7 bases, with 19 bases of the junction left unmatched. Per germline, CDR1 MDHEN and CDR2 SYDVKM. As DNA, the CDR3 is TGTGCCAGCAGTCCACCCATCCGGGACTACAAGTTACGCGGGGAGCTGTTTTTT. This encodes CASSPPIRDYKLRGELFF.

The chain links TRBV18 to TRBJ2-1; 7 bases align to TRBD2. The V gene end was trimmed by 0 bases and the J gene end by 1 base; junction bases not matched to a gene: 6. Germline V CDR1 and CDR2: KGHSH, LQKENI. The CDR3 is made up of 17 amino acids. CDR3 in DNA: TGTGCCAGCTCACCACCCGGCGGGAGTGGGTCCTACAATGAGCAGTTCTTC. This gives the protein CASSPPGGSGSYNEQFF.

V usage is TRBV7-2 and J usage is TRBJ2-3; D perhaps matches TRBD2 (6 bases). From germline, CDR1 is SGHTA and CDR2 FQGNSA. The V end lost 6 bases, the J end lost 1 base, and 17 bases lay between the germline ends. This CDR3 region has 16 residues. CDR3 coding DNA: TGTGCCAGCAGTTCGCGGGGCCCCGGGGGCACAGATACGCAGTATTTT. The encoded protein is CASSSRGPGGTDTQYF.

The chain combines TRBV15 with TRBJ2-1; maybe TRBD1 (5 bases). V was cut by 0 bases and J by 1 base, with 13 bases left in between. This CDR3 has 17 amino acids. Per the germline V gene, CDR1 is LNHNV and CDR2 is YYDKDF (reference sequence). This CDR3 is CATSRDPKGFSYNEQFF. For the CDR3, the DNA is TGTGCCACCAGCAGAGATCCGAAGGGGTTTTCCTACAATGAGCAGTTCTTC.

This chain connects TRBV7-9 to TRBJ2-4; D is unclear. This CDR3 comprises 12 residues. Looked up from germline, CDR1 is SEHNR and CDR2 is FQNEAQ (reference sequence). The ends were cut back, 1 base at V and 5 bases at J, with 3 bases in the middle. For the CDR3, the DNA is TGTGCCAGCAGCTTAGACCAAAACATTCAGTACTTC. Its protein product is CASSLDQNIQYF. The full variable domain, completed using reference TRBV7-9 and TRBJ2-4, is DTGVSQNPRHKITKRGQNVTFRCDPISEHNRLYWYRQTLGQGPEFLTYFQNEAQLEKSRLLSDRFSAERPKGSFSTLEIQRTEQGDSAMYLCASSLDQNIQYFGAGTRLSVL.

V gene TRBV28 combines with J gene TRBJ1-1; D is unresolved. V was trimmed by 2 bases and J by 2 bases, leaving 6 bases between them. The CDR3 is 13 residues long. The germline V gene encodes CDR1 MDHEN and CDR2 SYDVKM. The CDR3 here is CASSLGSNTEAFF. CDR3 bases: TGTGCCAGCAGTTTAGGGTCAAACACTGAAGCTTTCTTT. Looking up the rest from reference TRBV28 and TRBJ1-1 gives the full variable domain: DVKVTQSSRYLVKRTGEKVFLECVQDMDHENMFWYRQDPGLGLRLIYFSYDVKMKEKGDIPEGYSVSREKKERFSLILESASTNQTSMYLCASSLGSNTEAFFGQGTRLTVV.

The chain is built from TRBV7-2 and TRBJ2-3; 11 nucleotides agree with TRBD1. Germline trimming cut 1 base from V and 13 bases from J; bases unmatched to any gene: 7. Germline V gene sequence: CDR1 SGHTA, CDR2 FQGNSA. The CDR3 contains 14 residues. CDR3 coding DNA: TGTGCCAGCAGCTTAGACTGGGACAGGGGGGTTGAGTATTTT. It specifies CASSLDWDRGVEYF.

With respect to this clone: A read error may produce the germline difference seen at one junction end. The CDR3 loop reads CATSDYKGQYF. CDR3 nucleotide sequence: TGTGCCACCAGTGATTACAAGGGACAGTACTTT. The chain employs TRBV24-1 and TRBJ1-5, with TRBD1 matching over 7 bases. The CDR3 loop spans 11 amino acids. CDR1 is KGHDR, CDR2 SFDVKD, per germline.

This clone was seen only once. The chain combines TRBV15 with TRBJ2-3; D gene uncertain. CDR3 length: 13 amino acids. Germline CDR1 LNHNV, CDR2 YYDKDF (reference sequence). V lost 0 bases and J lost 5, with 6 bases in between. In nucleotides, the CDR3 is TGTGCCACCAGCAGAGAATTCGGAGATACGCAGTATTTT. It specifies CATSREFGDTQYF.

The chain carries TRBV12-3 or TRBV12-4 and TRBJ1-3; D ambiguous. Trimming removed 0 bases from V and 11 bases from J, with 8 bases in between. There are 12 residues in the CDR3. DNA of the CDR3: TGTGCCAGCAGTTTAGCGCGTGGGTCCATATATTTT. Protein sequence: CASSLARGSIYF.

This clone was seen a few times. The chain is built from TRBV6-2 or TRBV6-3 and TRBJ2-1; 7 nucleotides line up with TRBD2. V shed 4 bases, J shed 2 bases, and the junction held 14 bases outside the gene matches. In germline, CDR1 is MNHEY, CDR2 SVGEGT. This CDR3 has 18 amino acids. CDR3 in amino acids: CASSSIDGTKTPYNEQFF. The CDR3, as DNA: TGTGCCAGCAGTTCCATAGACGGGACTAAGACCCCCTACAATGAGCAGTTCTTC.

This clone was detected only once. This chain connects TRBV6-2 or TRBV6-3 to TRBJ1-5; D gene uncertain. Trimming stripped 3 bases from V and 3 bases from J, with 12 bases between. From germline, CDR1 is MNHEY and CDR2 SVGEGT. CDR3 size: 15 residues. The CDR3 is CASSYPQSFNQPQHF. CDR3 DNA: TGTGCCAGCAGTTATCCCCAGAGTTTCAATCAGCCCCAGCATTTT.

This clone has more than one count but fewer than ten. The V call is TRBV30, the J call TRBJ2-2; D is unresolved. The CDR3 loop spans 14 amino acids. V lost 1 base to trimming and J lost 3 bases, with 9 bases between them. Germline CDR1 GTSNPN, CDR2 SVGIG (reference sequence). The CDR3: CAWSGQRYTGELFF. The CDR3 bases are TGTGCCTGGAGTGGTCAAAGATACACCGGGGAGCTGTTTTTT. Drawing the rest from reference TRBV30 and TRBJ2-2, the complete variable domain is SQTIHQWPATLVQPVGSPLSLECTVEGTSNPNLYWYRQAAGRGLQLLFYSVGIGQISSEVPQNLSASRPQDRQFILSSKKLLLSDSGFYLCAWSGQRYTGELFFGEGSRLTVL.